The present entry profiles one T cell receptor (beta chain) with its context. The cohort comprised adults aged 18 to 89 years residing in approximately 22 US areas. Sequenced by immunoSEQ multiplex PCR; TCRdb stores in-frame clones only, minus some. The sample has about 150,000 clones, 65% to 85% seen once. Germline CDR1 SGHRS, CDR2 YFSETQ. This CDR3 is 14 amino acids long. V was trimmed by 0 bases and J by 5 bases, leaving 12 bases between them. The data are from a study of blood T cell repertoires in COVID-19. The sample consisted of PBMCs or T cells enriched from blood (not recorded which). This sequence joins TRBV5-1 and TRBJ2-7; the D gene is possibly TRBD2 (6 bases). This TCR was sampled from a woman aged 45-60 years who had been exposed to COVID-19. In DNA form, the CDR3 reads TGCGCCAGCAGCTTGGGCGCTAGCGTTAACGAGCAGTACTTC. Translating it yields CASSLGASVNEQYF. Based on the CDR3 plus reference TRBV5-1 and TRBJ2-7, the full variable domain is KAGVTQTPRYLIKTRGQQVTLSCSPISGHRSVSWYQQTPGQGLQFLFEYFSETQRNKGNFPGRFSGRQFSNSRSEMNVSTLELGDSALYLCASSLGASVNEQYFGPGTRLTVT.